This TCR beta chain was recorded in a study of T cell responses to AZD1222 COVID-19 vaccine. Broader study findings: It should be noted that donors were predominantly white British and more often female, and clonal diversity was possibly underestimated. A reported finding is that nearly half of spike-specific TCRs target unmutated variant regions. The CD4 TCRs associated with vaccination extended across spike and predominated at 160-218 and 743-854. Baseline serostatus was positive in only a handful of AZD1222 recipients.

Libraries were prepared by immunoSEQ multiplex PCR; TCRdb keeps only in-frame clonotypes and omits some of them. The table lists 68,000 or so clones, 85% to 90% of them singletons. The V and J ends lost 1 base and 6 bases, in that order; junction bases with no gene match: 5. This CDR3 has 17 amino acids. Germline-derived CDR1 and CDR2 are MGHRA and YSYEKL. With regard to this clone: What it binds is unknown.

The sequenced sample was peripheral blood, obtained on day 0 of AZD1222 vaccination. The chain combines TRBV4-1 with TRBJ1-6; 11 bases match TRBD1. The clonotype was recovered from an adult in good health. The CDR3 nucleotides are TGCGCCAGCAGCCAAGCGTCAGGGACAGGGGGTAATTCACCCCTCCACTTT. As protein: CASSQASGTGGNSPLHF.